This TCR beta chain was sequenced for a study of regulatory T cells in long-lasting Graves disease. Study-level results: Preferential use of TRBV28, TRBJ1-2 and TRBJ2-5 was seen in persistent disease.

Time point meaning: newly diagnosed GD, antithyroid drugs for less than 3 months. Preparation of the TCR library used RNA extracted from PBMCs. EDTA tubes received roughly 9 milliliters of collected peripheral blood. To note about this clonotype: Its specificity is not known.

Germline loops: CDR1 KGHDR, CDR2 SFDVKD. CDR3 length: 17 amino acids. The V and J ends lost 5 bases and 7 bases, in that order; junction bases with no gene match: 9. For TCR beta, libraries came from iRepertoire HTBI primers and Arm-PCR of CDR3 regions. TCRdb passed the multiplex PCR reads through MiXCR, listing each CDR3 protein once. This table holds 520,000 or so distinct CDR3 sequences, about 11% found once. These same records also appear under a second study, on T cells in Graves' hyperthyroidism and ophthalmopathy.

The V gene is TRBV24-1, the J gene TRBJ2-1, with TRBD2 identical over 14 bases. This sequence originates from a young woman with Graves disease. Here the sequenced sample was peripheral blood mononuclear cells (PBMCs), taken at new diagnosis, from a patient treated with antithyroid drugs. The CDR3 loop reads CATSGVTGTSGRNEQFF. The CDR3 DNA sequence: TGTGCCACCAGTGGGGTAACCGGGACTAGCGGGAGAAATGAGCAGTTCTTC.